The 12 T cell receptor beta chains in this list originate from one sample, sequenced in a study of T-cell memory formation after mild COVID-19. TCRdb re-called the 5' RACE reads with MiXCR, one entry per CDR3 protein. Of around 410,000 distinct CDR3 sequences listed, roughly a quarter are singletons. Sequenced input: PBMCs or a T cell subset sorted from them (not recorded which). The origin of the receptors is an adult woman who had mild COVID-19 (a few samples of this study predate the infection). Cell type and time point are not known.

The V gene is TRBV7-2, the J gene TRBJ1-1, with 8 nucleotides matching TRBD1. Per germline, CDR1 SGHTA and CDR2 FQGNSA. The CDR3 contains 15 residues. V lost 5 bases, J lost 3 bases, and 8 bases stayed unmatched. CDR3 in amino acids: CASSLTGVADTEAFF. DNA of the CDR3: TGTGCCAGCAGCCTGACAGGGGTGGCGGACACTGAAGCTTTCTTT.

V gene TRBV20-1 combines with J gene TRBJ1-6; unclear D gene. The CDR3 runs 11 residues. Germline values: CDR1 DFQATT, CDR2 SNEGSKA (reference sequence). The ends were cut back, 3 bases at V and 14 bases at J, with 11 bases in the middle. The CDR3 DNA sequence: TGCAGTGCTAGCAGCGGCGGGGCCCTCCACTTT. Protein: CSASSGGALHF.

A few counts support this clonotype. The V and J genes are TRBV4-1 and TRBJ1-3; 8 bases map to TRBD1. The V gene's germline CDR1 is MGHRA and CDR2 YSYEKL. The CDR3 spans 17 residues. The V segment lost 4 bases and the J segment 0 bases; nucleotides outside the gene matches: 8. The DNA for the CDR3 is TGCGCCAGCAGCCGCGGGGACAGGCGCATCTCTGGAAACACCATATATTTT. It codes for CASSRGDRRISGNTIYF.

This chain connects TRBV5-1 to TRBJ2-7; the D call may be TRBD1 or TRBD2 (6 bases each). V gave up 3 bases and J gave up 1 base, with 11 bases separating them. Per the germline V gene, CDR1 is SGHRS and CDR2 is YFSETQ. CDR3 length: 14 residues. Here the CDR3 reads CASSSRGDSYEQYF. CDR3 coding DNA: TGCGCCAGCAGCTCGAGGGGGGATTCCTACGAGCAGTACTTC.

This clonotype came up a few times. The genes are TRBV18 and TRBJ2-7; D gene ambiguous. Trimming removed 8 bases at V and 0 bases at J, with 5 bases between. In germline, CDR1 is KGHSH, CDR2 LQKENI. The CDR3 has 11 amino acids. CDR3 sequence reads: CASALSYEQYF. CDR3 DNA: TGTGCCAGCGCCCTCTCCTACGAGCAGTACTTC.

V and J are TRBV30 and TRBJ1-1, with TRBD1 as a possible D gene (5 bases). The CDR3 extends over 15 amino acids. Trimming stripped 0 bases from V and 4 bases from J, with 15 bases between. Germline V gene lookup returns CDR1 GTSNPN and CDR2 SVGIG (reference sequence). The CDR3 spells CAWSVVGASATEAFF. Here the CDR3 DNA reads TGTGCCTGGAGTGTAGTCGGGGCGTCGGCCACTGAAGCTTTCTTT.

This clonotype was recorded a few times. V is TRBV27 and J is TRBJ2-7; no reliable D call. Between the trimmed V and J ends, which lost 6 bases and 3 bases, there was a span of 21 bases. Germline V gene lookup returns CDR1 MNHEY and CDR2 SMNVEV (reference sequence). The CDR3 runs to 16 residues. The CDR3 protein is CASSPAVAGWSYEQYF. The CDR3 bases are TGTGCCAGCAGCCCGGCAGTGGCAGGCTGGAGCTACGAGCAGTACTTC.

In its sample, this clonotype was seen many times. At one of its ends the junction is not consistent with the germline gene, which may arise from a read error. This rearrangement joins TRBV7-9 to TRBJ2-5; no reliable D call. This CDR3 contains 13 residues. The germline V gene encodes CDR1 SEHNR and CDR2 FQNEAQ (reference sequence). The CDR3 spells CASSSSPRETQYF. The DNA for the CDR3 is TGCGCCAGCAGCTCCAGCCCACGGGAGACCCAGTACTTC. Complete variable domain (other parts from reference TRBV7-9 and TRBJ2-5): DTGVSQNPRHKITKRGQNVTFRCDPISEHNRLYWYRQTLGQGPEFLTYFQNEAQLEKSRLLSDRFSAERPKGSFSTLEIQRTEQGDSAMYLCASSSSPRETQYFGPGTRLLVL.

J is TRBJ2-7 and V is TRBV7-2, with a possible D match to TRBD2 (6 bases). Germline lookup yields CDR1 SGHTA and CDR2 FQGNSA. The CDR3 spans 14 residues. Trimming left V 5 bases short and J 2 bases short, with 13 bases between. The CDR3 spells CASSARDSTYEQYF. The DNA for the CDR3 is TGTGCCAGCAGCGCCCGGGACTCGACCTACGAGCAGTACTTC.

J is TRBJ2-4 and V is TRBV6-1; D tentatively reads TRBD1 or TRBD2 (6 bases each). The V and J ends lost 8 bases and 8 bases respectively, with 16 bases between them. The CDR3 has 13 amino acids. The germline gives CDR1 MNHNS, CDR2 SASEGT. DNA of the CDR3: TGTGCCAGCCTAGAGGGGGGAGGAGACATTCAGTACTTC. Amino acid sequence: CASLEGGGDIQYF.

This clonotype has a handful of counts. CDR3 sequence: CSVADRITFF. In DNA form, the CDR3 reads TGCAGCGTTGCGGACAGGATTACTTTCTTT. The chain is built from TRBV29-1 and TRBJ1-1; 7 bases line up with TRBD1. The junction had 5 bases not matched to a gene; V was cut back by 4 bases and J by 12 bases. CDR3 length: 10 residues. Per the germline V gene, CDR1 is SQVTM and CDR2 is ANQGSEA.

The chain carries TRBV11-2 and TRBJ2-7; 9 bases are a match to TRBD1. Germline V gene sequence: CDR1 SGHAT, CDR2 FQNNGV. Losses at the gene ends were 8 bases for V and 4 bases for J; bases not matched to a gene: 9. There are 14 residues in the CDR3. The DNA of the CDR3 is TGTGCCAGCTCCGCCACAGGGGGCAATTACGAGCAGTACTTC. This encodes CASSATGGNYEQYF.